This T cell receptor (beta chain) was recovered during a study of blood T cell repertoires in COVID-19. V was clipped by 4 bases and J by 10 bases, with 17 bases between them. Germline V gene sequence: CDR1 MDHEN, CDR2 SYDVKM. There are 14 residues in the CDR3. Sequencing was performed with immunoSEQ multiplex PCR; in TCRdb, only in-frame clones are kept and a portion is missing. The sample includes 400,000 to 450,000 clones, approximately 90% seen only once; the top ten take around 1.1%. This receptor was identified in a man younger than 40 who had recovered from COVID-19. The sample consisted of PBMCs or T cells enriched from blood (not recorded which). The V call is TRBV28, the J call TRBJ2-1; the D is unclear. The CDR3 nucleotides read TGTGCCAGCAGTTCACCTTCGGGTGGCGTAGAGCAGTTCTTC. It translates to CASSSPSGGVEQFF.